The source of this T cell receptor (beta chain) is a study of blood T cell repertoires in COVID-19. Study in general: Both acute and convalescent COVID-19 samples were obtained from the United States, Italy and Spain. Sample material is recorded as cDNA or gDNA derived from T cells, B-cell-depleted T cells, or PBMCs.

Per the germline V gene, CDR1 is KGHDR and CDR2 is SFDVKD. Trimming took off 4 bases at V and 5 bases at J, with 8 bases between the two ends. The CDR3 has 13 residues. As handled by the study authors: Amplification from reference gene primers served as the basis for estimated nucleated cell counts. Assay: immunoSEQ multiplex PCR; the TCRdb copy retains only in-frame clones and omits some. The V and J calls and the clone size are those of that table, but D and trimming were determined from the DNA. The sample yields about 330,000 clones, 86% seen once. V and J are TRBV24-1 and TRBJ1-5; D is possibly TRBD1 (5 bases). Sequenced input: peripheral blood. This clonotype was sampled from a woman between 45 and 65 years old with acute or convalescent COVID-19. CDR3 DNA: TGTGCCACCAGTGACCAGACAGATCAGCCCCAGCATTTT. Protein: CATSDQTDQPQHF.